This T cell receptor beta chain was identified during a study of T cells in Graves' hyperthyroidism and ophthalmopathy. Study conclusions and caveats: Ophthalmopathy onset followed model prediction by a median around 6.9 months. A model built on 13 V-J features separated ophthalmopathy from stable hyperthyroidism.

This clonotype was picked up one time. Its specificity is not known. TCR beta CDR3 regions were amplified from RNA. The study used the HTBI primer set for a first-round RT-PCR of the TCR CDR3. TCRdb re-derived calls from the multiplex PCR reads in MiXCR, one entry per CDR3 protein. The top ten clones hold roughly 10% of a sample with hundreds of thousands of distinct CDR3 sequences, 11% to 15% of them seen once. Graves' hyperthyroidism was deemed stable given no ophthalmopathy progression within 18 months. Hyperthyroidism, newly diagnosed and lasting under 2 months, affected patients aged 18 to 65. From germline, CDR1 is SGDLS and CDR2 YYNGEE. The V end lost 4 bases, the J end lost 0 bases, and 10 bases lay between the germline ends. This CDR3 contains 15 residues.

The material sequenced was blood. J is TRBJ2-2 and V is TRBV9; D remains ambiguous. This TCR came from a woman aged 18-30 years with Graves' hyperthyroidism. Here the CDR3 reads CASSPGGPNTGELFF. Here the CDR3 DNA reads TGTGCCAGCAGCCCCGGTGGCCCGAACACCGGGGAGCTGTTTTTT. Full variable domain (outside the CDR3, taken from reference TRBV9 and TRBJ2-2): DSGVTQTPKHLITATGQRVTLRCSPRSGDLSVYWYQQSLDQGLQFLIQYYNGEERAKGNILERFSAQQFPDLHSELNLSSLELGDSALYFCASSPGGPNTGELFFGEGSRLTVL.